Sequencing of this T cell receptor beta chain was carried out in a study of identical twins. Findings of the study overall: Among beta out-of-frame sequences, excess sharing between twins appeared weaker. The study drew conclusions from cross-sectional statistical analysis, not from following the same donors.

After template switching added a universal primer site, the resulting cDNA carried unique molecular identifiers. One entry per CDR3 protein results from TCRdb running MiXCR on the 5' RACE reads. The sample yields around 250,000 distinct CDR3 sequences, approximately 8.6% seen once. At least ten counts were recorded for this clonotype. Its antigen remains unknown. An end of the junction differs from the germline gene, which may be a read error. This sample was also put to use in a study of yellow fever vaccine responses in identical twins.

The sequencing sample was made of CD8+ T cells sorted from blood. This sequence was found in a woman aged 18-30 years in good health.

CDR3 loop: CASSQDSGSYEQYF. DNA for the CDR3: TGTGCCAGCAGCCAAGATAGTGGTTCCTACGAGCAGTACTTC. The chain carries TRBV4-3 and TRBJ2-7; D not certain. CDR1 and CDR2 (germline): LGHNA, YSLEER. This CDR3 spans 14 amino acids.